The 25 T cell receptor beta chains presented below share a single source sample, sequenced in a study of early T cells in non-severe SARS-CoV-2 infection. TCRdb processed the 5' RACE reads anew with MiXCR; each CDR3 protein has one entry. This table holds about 76,000 distinct CDR3 sequences, 15% to 19% found once. The sequencing sample was made of whole blood. These TCRs come from an adult who was a healthcare worker with PCR-confirmed SARS-CoV-2 infection or an uninfected control (not recorded which).

This clonotype was picked up one time. This chain joins TRBV20-1 and TRBJ2-1; D is uncertain. Trimming pared 0 bases from V and 2 bases from J, leaving 11 bases between. Germline CDR1 DFQATT, CDR2 SNEGSKA (reference sequence). The CDR3 has 15 amino acids. This CDR3 is CSARERAFPYNEQFF. The DNA of the CDR3 is TGCAGTGCTAGAGAACGAGCGTTCCCCTACAATGAGCAGTTCTTC.

This clonotype was recorded at least ten times. V and J are TRBV19 and TRBJ1-5; D is unclear. Germline CDR1 reads LNHDA; CDR2 reads SQIVND (reference sequence). Between the trimmed V and J ends, which lost 5 bases and 4 bases, there was a span of 9 bases. The CDR3 runs 13 residues. The CDR3 DNA follows: TGTGCCAGTAGTGCCAGCTCAAATCAGCCCCAGCATTTT. Translating it yields CASSASSNQPQHF.

This clonotype was detected a few times. V gene TRBV5-4 combines with J gene TRBJ2-7; 7 positions agree with TRBD1. The ends lost 0 bases at V and 0 bases at J; junction bases unmatched: 6. Germline loops: CDR1 SGHNT, CDR2 YYREEE (reference sequence). CDR3 size: 16 residues. The CDR3 protein is CASSLDSGTVSYEQYF. The CDR3 DNA reads as TGTGCCAGCAGCTTGGATTCCGGGACAGTCTCCTACGAGCAGTACTTC. The whole variable domain, remainder taken from reference TRBV5-4 and TRBJ2-7, is ETGVTQSPTHLIKTRGQQVTLRCSSQSGHNTVSWYQQALGQGPQFIFQYYREEENGRGNFPPRFSGLQFPNYSSELNVNALELDDSALYLCASSLDSGTVSYEQYFGPGTRLTVT.

The V call is TRBV2, the J call TRBJ2-7; D unclear. Trimming took 4 bases from V and 3 from J, leaving 4 bases between them. The CDR3 is 11 residues long. The germline V gene has CDR1 SNHLY and CDR2 FYNNEI. This CDR3 reads CASSVLYEQYF. The CDR3 DNA follows: TGTGCCAGCAGTGTGCTCTACGAGCAGTACTTC. Full variable domain (missing parts from reference TRBV2 and TRBJ2-7): EPEVTQTPSHQVTQMGQEVILRCVPISNHLYFYWYRQILGQKVEFLVSFYNNEISEKSEIFDDQFSVERPDGSNFTLKIRSTKLEDSAMYFCASSVLYEQYFGPGTRLTVT.

The table lists this clonotype with a few counts. The V and J genes are TRBV6-2 or TRBV6-3 and TRBJ2-7, with D possibly matching TRBD1 (5 bases). The germline CDR1 and CDR2 sequences are MNHEY and SVGEGT. The CDR3 sequence is 16 residues long. V lost 5 bases, J lost 5 bases, and 22 bases lay in between. The CDR3 loop is CASSPGLSAILNEQYF. The CDR3 bases are TGTGCCAGCAGTCCAGGGTTGAGCGCAATTTTAAACGAGCAGTACTTC.

This clonotype was observed many times. J is TRBJ2-3 and V is TRBV4-2; D is unclear. Between the trimmed V and J ends, which lost 1 base and 5 bases, there was a span of 10 bases. Germline assignment: CDR1 LGHNA and CDR2 YNFKEQ. The CDR3 runs 14 residues. The DNA of the CDR3 is TGTGCCAGCAGCCAAGCCCAAAGAGGAGATACGCAGTATTTT. It specifies CASSQAQRGDTQYF.

This clonotype occurred a few times. The chain links TRBV18 to TRBJ1-4; 7 nucleotides agree with TRBD1. Germline assignment: CDR1 KGHSH and CDR2 LQKENI. The CDR3 covers 12 residues. J gave up 11 bases and V 6 bases, and 6 bases lay outside the gene matches. CDR3 residues: CASSPGTDKLFF. The CDR3 bases are TGTGCCAGCTCGCCCGGGACAGATAAACTGTTTTTT.

This clonotype was found a few times. This chain connects TRBV29-1 to TRBJ1-1; D is unclear. V lost 7 bases, J lost 6 bases, and 12 bases lay in between. This CDR3 region has 11 residues. The germline gives CDR1 SQVTM, CDR2 ANQGSEA. CDR3 coding DNA: TGCAGCGCTGCACTAGGGTCTGAAGCTTTCTTT. It yields the protein CSAALGSEAFF.

The CDR3: CASNRGYVDYGYTF. CDR3 DNA: TGTGCCAGTAACCGGGGGTACGTGGACTATGGCTACACCTTC. The chain is built from TRBV19 and TRBJ1-2; D perhaps matches TRBD1 (5 bases). Trimming removed 7 bases at V and 3 bases at J, with 15 bases between. CDR3 size: 14 residues. The germline gives CDR1 LNHDA, CDR2 SQIVND (reference sequence).

This clonotype was observed a few times. J is TRBJ2-5 and V is TRBV20-1; 9 bases line up with TRBD1. Germline V CDR1 and CDR2: DFQATT, SNEGSKA (reference sequence). J gave up 5 bases and V 6 bases, and 4 bases lay outside the gene matches. This CDR3 contains 12 residues. CDR3 residues: CSAEDRGETQYF. DNA of the CDR3: TGCAGTGCAGAGGACAGGGGCGAGACCCAGTACTTC.

In this sample, this clonotype turned up a few times. V and J are TRBV5-1 and TRBJ1-6, with 8 positions matching TRBD1. This CDR3 spans 14 amino acids. Germline V gene sequence: CDR1 SGHRS, CDR2 YFSETQ. V shed 4 bases, J shed 7 bases, and the junction held 4 bases outside the gene matches. The CDR3 reads CASSHSGGNSPLHF. In DNA form, the CDR3 reads TGCGCCAGCAGCCATTCAGGGGGCAATTCACCCCTCCACTTT.

This clonotype was recorded many times. V usage is TRBV20-1 and J usage is TRBJ2-7; possibly TRBD1 for D (5 bases). The CDR3 covers 12 residues. The germline V gene has CDR1 DFQATT and CDR2 SNEGSKA (reference sequence). Between the trimmed V and J ends, which lost 6 bases and 5 bases, there was a span of 14 bases. The CDR3 nucleotides read TGCAGTGCCACCCCAGACAGCCACGAGCAGTACTTC. This encodes CSATPDSHEQYF.

The rearrangement uses TRBV7-2 and TRBJ2-1; D tentatively reads TRBD1 or TRBD2 (5 bases each). CDR3 length equals 12 residues. The V end was cut by 5 bases, the J end by 8 bases, with 10 bases between. Per germline, CDR1 SGHTA and CDR2 FQGNSA. CDR3 loop: CASSRRGYEQFF. As DNA, the CDR3 is TGTGCCAGCAGCCGCCGGGGCTATGAGCAGTTCTTC.

CDR3 residues: CASSQAEGRSNEKLFF. DNA for the CDR3: TGCGCCAGCAGCCAAGCGGAGGGACGGTCTAATGAAAAACTGTTTTTT. The J gene is TRBJ1-4, the V gene TRBV4-1; maybe TRBD1 (5 bases). The CDR3 covers 16 residues. Germline CDR1 MGHRA, CDR2 YSYEKL. V lost 1 base and J 3 bases, leaving 12 bases between the germline ends.

The rearrangement uses TRBV12-3 or TRBV12-4 and TRBJ1-4; D is uncertain. This CDR3 spans 12 amino acids. V lost 10 bases and J 6 bases, leaving 12 bases between the germline ends. CDR3 coding DNA: TGTGCCACCTCGGGCAGCGATGAAAAACTGTTTTTT. This codes for CATSGSDEKLFF.

The rearrangement joins TRBV19 to TRBJ1-1; 10 positions agree with TRBD1. Looked up from germline, CDR1 is LNHDA and CDR2 is SQIVND (reference sequence). This CDR3 contains 15 residues. Trimming removed 1 base from V and 6 bases from J; junction bases left unmatched: 5. DNA of the CDR3: TGTGCCAGTAGTATAGGCCGGACAGGGGGGTCTGAAGCTTTCTTT. Translating it yields CASSIGRTGGSEAFF.

The V gene is TRBV11-2, the J gene TRBJ1-3; D unclear. Germline lookup yields CDR1 SGHAT and CDR2 FQNNGV. The CDR3 is 15 amino acids. Trimming pared 1 base from V and 0 bases from J, leaving 7 bases between. The CDR3 loop is CASSLGAISGNTIYF. For the CDR3, the DNA is TGTGCCAGCAGCTTAGGGGCCATCTCTGGAAACACCATATATTTT.

This clonotype was recorded a few times. The chain is built from TRBV28 and TRBJ1-2, with 10 bases fitting TRBD1. Germline loops: CDR1 MDHEN, CDR2 SYDVKM. The CDR3 loop spans 15 amino acids. Losses at the gene ends were 6 bases for V and 0 bases for J; bases not matched to a gene: 4. The CDR3 DNA reads TGTGCCAGCAGACCCGGGACAGGGGCTAACTATGGCTACACCTTC. Translated: CASRPGTGANYGYTF.

V and J are TRBV28 and TRBJ2-1; 14 bases are shared with TRBD2. Germline CDR1 and CDR2: MDHEN and SYDVKM. V lost 6 bases to trimming and J lost 3 bases; unmatched junction nucleotides: 4. This CDR3 spans 16 amino acids. The CDR3 region has the DNA TGTGCCAGCAGCATAGGACTAGCGGGGGGCTACAATGAGCAGTTCTTC. Translated: CASSIGLAGGYNEQFF.

This clonotype was recorded a few times. The junction departs from the called germline gene at one end, perhaps through a read error. The chain has TRBV7-7 and TRBJ2-2, with D possibly TRBD1 on 6 matching bases. Germline CDR1 reads SSHAT; CDR2 reads FNYEAQ (reference sequence). The CDR3 has 15 residues. CDR3 in amino acids: CASRGGRSNTGELFF. Written as DNA, the CDR3 is TGTGCTAGCAGGGGTGGCAGGTCGAACACCGGGGAGCTGTTTTTT.

This sequence joins TRBV12-2 and TRBJ1-1; the D call TRBD1 from the table was never checked on the DNA. TRBV12-2 is termed a pseudogene. The CDR3 runs to 16 residues. CDR3 protein: CASRPGPSFVNTEAFF. The CDR3 region has the DNA TGTGCAAGTCGCCCGGGACCGAGTTTCGTCAACACTGAAGCTTTCTTT.

In this sample, this clonotype turned up a few times. J is TRBJ2-5 and V is TRBV14; 7 nucleotides match TRBD1. This CDR3 comprises 19 residues. CDR1 and CDR2 (germline): SGHDN, FVKESK. V trimming: 2 bases; J trimming: 0 bases; junction bases outside the gene matches: 15. This chain's CDR3 is CASSQLFPVGRGYQETQYF. The CDR3 DNA reads as TGTGCCAGCAGCCAACTATTTCCCGTTGGCAGGGGGTACCAAGAGACCCAGTACTTC.

This chain joins TRBV12-3 or TRBV12-4 and TRBJ1-5; D perhaps matches TRBD1 (5 bases). The CDR3 runs to 13 residues. V was clipped by 4 bases and J by 4 bases, with 8 bases between them. The CDR3 DNA sequence: TGTGCCAGCAGTTATGGGGGTAATCAGCCCCAGCATTTT. It yields the protein CASSYGGNQPQHF.

This CDR3 reads CSARDSLAQSYNEQFF. CDR3 nucleotide sequence: TGCAGTGCTAGAGATTCGCTAGCGCAGTCCTACAATGAGCAGTTCTTC. This sequence joins TRBV20-1 and TRBJ2-1; D is perhaps TRBD2 (6 bases). This CDR3 is 16 amino acids long. Germline assignment: CDR1 DFQATT and CDR2 SNEGSKA (reference sequence). V was trimmed by 0 bases and J by 1 base, leaving 13 bases between them.

V and J are TRBV7-8 and TRBJ1-1; 8 bases are shared with TRBD1. The V gene end was trimmed by 0 bases and the J gene end by 4 bases; junction bases not matched to a gene: 4. Germline CDR1 and CDR2: SGHVS and FQNEAQ. This CDR3 spans 15 amino acids. CDR3 residues: CASSLARTGITEAFF. CDR3 nucleotides: TGTGCCAGCAGCTTAGCACGGACAGGGATCACTGAAGCTTTCTTT.